This T cell receptor (beta chain) came from a study of T-cell reconstitution after alpha-beta-depleted transplantation in children. Broader study findings: One year post-transplant, T-cell counts and diversity were largely derived from T cells produced anew. Several hundred graft clones that had expanded were reportedly the source of alpha-beta T cells about two months after transplant. Some patients owed their high day-60 TCRbeta diversity to surviving recipient T cells and thymic progenitors.

Construction of the TCRbeta library involved unique molecular identifiers. TCRdb passed the PCR reads through MiXCR, listing each CDR3 protein once. Of around 100,000 distinct CDR3 sequences in the sample, under 9% were seen once. At least ten counts were recorded for this clonotype. What it binds is unknown. This specimen consisted of PBMCs, obtained before TCRalphabeta/CD19-depleted stem cell transplant. The TCR sequence derives from a boy aged 2 to 9 with acute lymphoblastic leukemia, due to receive a stem cell transplant.

CDR3 nucleotide sequence: TGTGCCAGCAGCGTAATTAGCGGGGGGGAGTTACACACAGATACGCAGTATTTT. It specifies CASSVISGGELHTDTQYF. The chain is built from TRBV9 and TRBJ2-3, with 11 bases fitting TRBD2. The CDR3 runs 18 residues. Germline V lookup: CDR1 SGDLS, CDR2 YYNGEE. The V gene end was trimmed by 1 base and the J gene end by 2 bases; junction bases not matched to a gene: 9.